Listed below are T cell receptor beta chains from one sample, sequenced in a study of blood T cell repertoires in COVID-19. Here immunoSEQ multiplex PCR was the method, and the copy in TCRdb shows in-frame clones only, minus some. This sample carries roughly 80,000 clones, 86% of them seen once, and the ten largest clones take about 2.1%. The sequenced sample was peripheral blood. Every receptor here comes from a woman aged 55-75 years with acute or convalescent COVID-19. Both conserved end residues are part of each CDR3. A D gene is named only where the DNA matches it firmly. Rows give clone size only sometimes, using once, few, many, or a class for an expanded clone.

>TRBD2|NA|TRBJ2-5|TRBV7-9
CASSPPSSGGRETQYF
TGTGCCAGCAGCCCGCCTTCTAGCGGGGGGCGGGAGACCCAGTACTTC
>TRBD2|once|TRBJ2-5|TRBV9
CASSVAAGSGAETQYF
TGTGCCAGCAGCGTAGCGGCGGGTAGCGGGGCAGAGACCCAGTACTTC
>TRBD1|NA|TRBJ1-2|TRBV6-5
CASETGGLGYTF
TGTGCCAGCGAAACAGGGGGACTTGGCTACACCTTC
>TRBD1|NA|TRBJ1-1|TRBV5-4
CASSAAGGAGTEAFF
TGTGCCAGCAGCGCGGCAGGGGGAGCGGGCACTGAAGCTTTCTTT
>NA|NA|TRBJ1-5|TRBV27
CASSFDRNQPQHF
TGTGCCAGCAGTTTCGACAGGAATCAGCCCCAGCATTTT
>NA|NA|TRBJ1-2|TRBV5-1
CASSLETGQIVGYTF
TGCGCCAGCAGCTTGGAAACGGGACAAATAGTTGGCTACACCTTC
>NA|NA|TRBJ1-6|TRBV27
CASSPDRSYNSPLHF
TGTGCCAGCAGCCCTGACAGGAGCTATAATTCACCCCTCCACTTT
>NA|NA|TRBJ2-5|TRBV5-1
CASSLNSQETQYF
TGCGCCAGCAGCTTGAACAGTCAAGAGACCCAGTACTTC
>TRBD2|NA|TRBJ2-2|TRBV7-2
CASSLGGGAVGELFF
TGTGCCAGCAGCTTAGGCGGGGGGGCCGTTGGGGAGCTGTTTTTT
>TRBD2|NA|TRBJ2-3|TRBV9
CASSVGGFPDTQYF
TGTGCCAGCAGCGTGGGGGGGTTCCCAGATACGCAGTATTTT
>NA|NA|TRBJ1-1|TRBV30
CAWSAGTTNTEAFF
TGTGCCTGGAGTGCCGGGACAACCAACACTGAAGCTTTCTTT
>NA|few|TRBJ2-4|TRBV7-9
CASSFGQGNIQYF
TGTGCCAGCAGCTTCGGGCAGGGAAACATTCAGTACTTC
>NA|NA|TRBJ2-1|TRBV5-4
CASSLEDGRVEQFF
TGTGCCAGCAGCTTGGAAGACGGTCGGGTTGAGCAGTTCTTC
>NA|NA|TRBJ2-6|TRBV5-5
CASSFYPSGSGANVLTF
TGTGCCAGCAGCTTTTACCCTTCAGGTTCTGGGGCCAACGTCCTGACTTTC
>NA|NA|TRBJ1-5|TRBV16
CASSQSEGRPGGNQPQHF
TGTGCCAGCAGCCAATCGGAAGGCAGGCCCGGCGGCAATCAGCCCCAGCATTTT
>NA|NA|TRBJ1-2|TRBV5-1
CASSMGGLAGNGYTF
TGCGCCAGCAGCATGGGGGGCTTAGCAGGGAATGGCTACACCTTC
>TRBD1|NA|TRBJ1-1|TRBV6-6
CASSRPGQGNTEAFF
TGTGCCAGCAGCCGACCGGGACAGGGGAACACTGAAGCTTTCTTT
>NA|NA|TRBJ2-1|TRBV2
CASKRSGSGYNEQFF
TGTGCCAGCAAACGATCGGGTTCGGGCTACAATGAGCAGTTCTTC
>TRBD2|NA|TRBJ2-3|TRBV3-1/TRBV3-2
CASSRREGDTQYF
TGTGCCAGCAGCCGGCGGGAGGGAGATACGCAGTATTTT
>NA|few|TRBJ1-2|TRBV4-3
CASSQDIGVGGYTF
TGCGCCAGCAGCCAAGATATCGGGGTTGGTGGCTACACCTTC
>NA|NA|TRBJ2-5|TRBV2
CASSEQLSRGTQYF
TGTGCCAGCAGTGAACAACTCAGCCGAGGGACCCAGTACTTC
>NA|NA|TRBJ1-5|TRBV6-4
CASSPTGFNQPQHF
TGTGCCAGCAGTCCGACAGGATTCAATCAGCCCCAGCATTTT
>NA|NA|TRBJ1-2|TRBV2
CASRRGLYGYTF
TGTGCCAGCAGAAGGGGACTCTATGGCTACACCTTC
>NA|NA|TRBJ2-1|TRBV11-2
CASSFLASVFYEQFF
TGTGCCAGCAGCTTTTTAGCTAGCGTGTTCTATGAGCAGTTCTTC
>NA|NA|TRBJ1-2|TRBV7-9
CASSLVQGSGYTF
TGTGCCAGCAGCTTAGTCCAGGGAAGTGGCTACACCTTC
>NA|NA|TRBJ1-3|TRBV12-3/TRBV12-4
CASSSLNTIYF
TGTGCCAGCAGTTCTTTAAACACCATATATTTT
>NA|NA|TRBJ1-5|TRBV11-1
CASSLDPGPSNQPQHF
TGTGCCAGCAGCTTAGACCCGGGTCCAAGCAATCAGCCCCAGCATTTT
>NA|NA|TRBJ1-1|TRBV6-5
CASSPDRFTEAFF
TGTGCCAGCAGTCCGGACAGATTCACTGAAGCTTTCTTT
>TRBD2|NA|TRBJ2-3|TRBV4-2
CASSQALRTSGSTDTQYF
TGTGCCAGCAGCCAAGCCCTCCGGACTAGCGGGTCTACAGATACGCAGTATTTT
>NA|NA|TRBJ1-4|TRBV27
CASSFSGVGLILEKLFF
TGTGCCAGCAGTTTCTCGGGGGTCGGACTGATCCTTGAAAAACTGTTTTTT
>NA|NA|TRBJ1-3|TRBV28
CASSLFGRGRGAGNTIYF
TGTGCCAGCAGTTTATTTGGCCGAGGTCGCGGGGCTGGAAACACCATATATTTT
>TRBD1|NA|TRBJ1-6|TRBV2
CASSYRGGNSPLHF
TGTGCCAGCAGCTACAGGGGAGGTAATTCACCCCTCCACTTT
>TRBD2|NA|TRBJ2-5|TRBV29-1
CSVEVWPGRARETQYF
TGCAGCGTTGAAGTATGGCCAGGGAGGGCGAGGGAGACCCAGTACTTC
>NA|NA|TRBJ1-2|TRBV2
CASRLRDTPNYGYTF
TGTGCCAGCAGACTTAGGGACACTCCTAACTATGGCTACACCTTC
>NA|NA|TRBJ1-4|TRBV30
CACTETTASPLFF
TGTGCCTGTACCGAAACGACTGCTTCCCCCCTGTTTTTT
>NA|few|TRBJ1-4|TRBV19
CASSKTEEKLFF
TGTGCCAGTAGTAAAACAGAAGAAAAACTGTTTTTT
>NA|NA|TRBJ1-5|TRBV27
CASSEGGNNQPQHF
TGTGCCAGCAGTGAAGGGGGAAACAATCAGCCCCAGCATTTT
>NA|NA|TRBJ1-2|TRBV2
CASSEDSWRYGYTF
TGTGCCAGCAGTGAGGACAGCTGGCGGTATGGCTACACCTTC
>TRBD1|NA|TRBJ2-1|TRBV6-6
CASSRRGTVDNNEQFF
TGTGCCAGCAGCCGCAGAGGGACAGTAGATAACAATGAGCAGTTCTTC
>NA|NA|TRBJ1-1|TRBV3-1/TRBV3-2
CASSQGETEAFF
TGTGCCAGCAGCCAAGGGGAGACTGAAGCTTTCTTT
>TRBD2|NA|TRBJ2-4|TRBV30
CAWMAGGNIQYF
TGTGCCTGGATGGCGGGAGGAAACATTCAGTACTTC